The 26 T cell receptor beta chains below were found in one sample sequenced in a study of blood T cell repertoires in COVID-19. Assay: immunoSEQ multiplex PCR; the TCRdb copy retains only in-frame clones and omits some. The sample has some 200,000 clones; approximately 81% are singletons. Sequencing was done on a sample of peripheral blood. The receptors were sampled from a woman aged 60-75 years who had recovered from COVID-19.

This clone was seen at least ten times. This chain uses TRBV4-2 with TRBJ1-5; D possibly corresponds to TRBD1 (5 bases). Germline-derived CDR1 and CDR2 are LGHNA and YNFKEQ. There are 16 residues in the CDR3. V lost 4 bases, J lost 0 bases, and 13 bases lay in between. The CDR3 sequence: CASSPSRTNSNQPQHF. CDR3 DNA: TGTGCCAGCAGCCCCTCGAGGACAAATAGCAATCAGCCCCAGCATTTT.

This clone appeared a single time. The chain combines TRBV7-2 with TRBJ2-7; 11 bases align to TRBD1. The germline gives CDR1 SGHTA, CDR2 FQGNSA. CDR3 size: 14 residues. The trim removed 4 bases at V and 6 bases at J, leaving 5 bases unmatched. The CDR3 reads CASSSWTGGGEQYF. CDR3 bases: TGTGCCAGCAGCTCCTGGACAGGGGGCGGCGAGCAGTACTTC.

DNA for the CDR3: TGCGCCAGCAGCCAAGATATGGCAGGCAGTCGCGCAAAACTGTTTTTT. This sequence encodes CASSQDMAGSRAKLFF. The V call is TRBV4-3, the J call TRBJ1-4; D not resolved. Germline V gene sequence: CDR1 LGHNA, CDR2 YSLEER. V was cut by 0 bases and J by 10 bases, with 18 bases left in between. The CDR3 covers 16 residues.

The chain is built from TRBV10-2 and TRBJ2-1; D is possibly TRBD2 (6 bases). The CDR3 sequence is 11 residues long. Germline V lookup: CDR1 WSHSY, CDR2 SAAADI. The V gene lost 6 bases and the J gene lost 8 bases, with 8 bases spanning the gap. The CDR3 nucleotides read TGCGCCAGCAGCCTAGCGTATGAGCAGTTCTTC. Its protein is CASSLAYEQFF.

V and J are TRBV27 and TRBJ2-5; D gene uncertain. V gave up 3 bases and J gave up 5 bases, with 10 bases separating them. The length of the CDR3 is 13 residues. CDR1 MNHEY and CDR2 SMNVEV come from the germline V gene (reference sequence). The CDR3 reads CASSFLPQETQYF. The DNA for the CDR3 is TGTGCCAGCAGTTTCCTCCCCCAGGAGACCCAGTACTTC.

J is TRBJ2-7 and V is TRBV5-1, with D perhaps matching TRBD1 (6 bases). Germline CDR1 reads SGHRS; CDR2 reads YFSETQ. This CDR3 contains 14 residues. Trimming stripped 4 bases from V and 7 bases from J, with 18 bases between. CDR3: CASSATGTLDEQYF. DNA for the CDR3: TGCGCCAGCAGCGCTACCGGGACACTAGATGAGCAGTACTTC.

The V and J genes are TRBV4-2 and TRBJ2-7; 7 bases fit TRBD1. With 1 base clipped from V and 3 bases from J, the junction kept 9 bases outside the gene matches. Germline CDR1 and CDR2: LGHNA and YNFKEQ. CDR3 length equals 16 residues. Here the CDR3 reads CASSQVTGQAFYEQYF. In DNA, the CDR3 is TGTGCCAGCAGCCAAGTCACAGGACAGGCGTTCTACGAGCAGTACTTC.

V is TRBV7-2 and J is TRBJ1-2; 10 bases are a match to TRBD1. V was clipped by 5 bases and J by 6 bases; unmatched bases: 3. Germline-derived CDR1 and CDR2 are SGHTA and FQGNSA. The CDR3 has 13 amino acids. CDR3: CASSDGTGDGYTF. DNA for the CDR3: TGTGCCAGCAGCGACGGGACAGGGGATGGCTACACCTTC.

The gene calls are TRBV2 and TRBJ2-3; D might be TRBD1 (5 bases). The CDR3 runs to 17 residues. From germline, CDR1 is SNHLY and CDR2 FYNNEI. V lost 1 base, J lost 7 bases, and 21 bases lay in between. The CDR3 bases are TGTGCCAGCAGTGAAGGGGGTGGGGCCGAGGTTTCGCATACGCAGTATTTT. Translated, it gives CASSEGGGAEVSHTQYF.

The chain combines TRBV4-3 with TRBJ2-5; 11 nucleotides match TRBD2. Germline V gene sequence: CDR1 LGHNA, CDR2 YSLEER. The CDR3 runs 16 residues. V shed 2 bases, J shed 5 bases, and the junction held 7 bases outside the gene matches. The CDR3 sequence: CASSQQLAGDGETQYF. As DNA, the CDR3 is TGCGCCAGCAGCCAACAACTAGCGGGGGATGGGGAGACCCAGTACTTC.

The chain carries TRBV3-1 (or the pseudogene TRBV3-2) and TRBJ2-3; D unclear. This CDR3 contains 14 residues. V lost 0 bases and J 8 bases, leaving 12 bases between the germline ends. The germline V gene encodes CDR1 LGHDT and CDR2 YNNKEL (reference sequence). CDR3 DNA: TGTGCCAGCAGCCAAGATTTCCGATCAGGTACGCAGTATTTT. It specifies CASSQDFRSGTQYF.

This clone was picked up one time. The chain couples TRBV7-3 to TRBJ2-1; 8 nucleotides agree with TRBD1. CDR1 SGHTA and CDR2 FQGTGA come from the germline V gene. Unmatched junction bases numbered 7, after V lost 5 bases and J lost 4 bases. CDR3 length: 15 amino acids. The CDR3 protein is CASSPEDRVYNEQFF. CDR3 bases: TGTGCCAGCAGCCCCGAGGACAGGGTATACAATGAGCAGTTCTTC.

The V gene is TRBV6-2 or TRBV6-3, the J gene TRBJ1-2; weak D call: TRBD1 (6 bases). The CDR3 covers 16 residues. Trimming shortened V by 4 bases and J by 0 bases, and 15 bases separated the two germline ends. Germline CDR1 MNHEY, CDR2 SVGEGT. The CDR3 DNA reads TGTGCCAGCAGTTTCGTCCGGGACATAGCTAACTATGGCTACACCTTC. Its translation: CASSFVRDIANYGYTF.

This sequence joins TRBV5-8 and TRBJ2-3; D gene uncertain. Trimming shortened V by 3 bases and J by 0 bases, and 8 bases separated the two germline ends. CDR3 length: 14 amino acids. CDR1 and CDR2 (germline): SGHTS, YDEGEE. The CDR3 sequence: CASSSITSTDTQYF. CDR3 DNA: TGTGCCAGCAGCTCTATAACCAGCACAGATACGCAGTATTTT.

V gene TRBV19 combines with J gene TRBJ1-3, with D unclear. Looked up from germline, CDR1 is LNHDA and CDR2 is SQIVND (reference sequence). The CDR3 spans 15 residues. Trimming took 2 bases from V and 0 from J, leaving 8 bases between them. The CDR3: CASSITDHSGNTIYF. Written as DNA, the CDR3 is TGTGCCAGTAGTATAACAGACCACTCTGGAAACACCATATATTTT.

This clone was picked up one time. V usage is TRBV15 and J usage is TRBJ2-7, with TRBD1 identical over 7 bases. This CDR3 is built from 16 residues. The junction had 6 bases not matched to a gene; V was cut back by 0 bases and J by 1 base. Per the germline V gene, CDR1 is LNHNV and CDR2 is YYDKDF (reference sequence). The CDR3 loop is CATSRDPGRGSYEQYF. Written as DNA, the CDR3 is TGTGCCACCAGCAGAGATCCTGGCAGGGGGTCCTACGAGCAGTACTTC.

V is TRBV10-2 and J is TRBJ2-7, with D perhaps matching TRBD1 (5 bases). Germline V CDR1 and CDR2: WSHSY, SAAADI. This CDR3 spans 13 amino acids. V dropped 5 bases and J dropped 3 bases, with 11 bases sitting between them. CDR3 sequence (DNA): TGCGCCAGCAGTCAGGGCCGCGTCTACGAGCAGTACTTC. It codes for CASSQGRVYEQYF.

The chain is built from TRBV30 and TRBJ2-5; TRBD2 might be the D (6 bases). The germline V and J ends were trimmed by 3 bases and 1 base, with 15 bases remaining between them. The CDR3 contains 15 residues. Germline CDR1 and CDR2: GTSNPN and SVGIG (reference sequence). The CDR3 loop is CAWRVDWEVQETQYF. In DNA form, the CDR3 reads TGTGCCTGGAGGGTCGATTGGGAGGTCCAAGAGACCCAGTACTTC.

V is TRBV15 and J is TRBJ2-7; D is perhaps TRBD2 (5 bases). Between the trimmed V and J ends, which lost 3 bases and 3 bases, there was a span of 9 bases. The CDR3 totals 13 residues. Germline CDR1 and CDR2: LNHNV and YYDKDF (reference sequence). The CDR3 region is CATSSRTLYEQYF. The DNA for the CDR3 is TGTGCCACCAGCAGCAGGACTCTCTACGAGCAGTACTTC.

V usage is TRBV7-2 and J usage is TRBJ1-5; no clear D gene. The ends were cut back, 3 bases at V and 8 bases at J, with 11 bases in the middle. Germline assignment: CDR1 SGHTA and CDR2 FQGNSA. This CDR3 has 13 amino acids. The CDR3 DNA is TGTGCCAGCAGCTTGAATCACGGGGAGCCCCAGCATTTT. Its translation is CASSLNHGEPQHF.

In DNA, the CDR3 is TGTGCCAGCAGACAGAGAACCGGGACTAGCGGGGGTCCTAACACCGGGGAGCTGTTTTTT. Protein: CASRQRTGTSGGPNTGELFF. The V gene is TRBV27, the J gene TRBJ2-2; TRBD2 aligns across 14 bases. Trimming at V came to 6 bases and at J to 2 bases, leaving 14 bases not matched to a gene. Germline CDR1 and CDR2: MNHEY and SMNVEV (reference sequence). The CDR3 runs to 20 residues.

The chain couples TRBV2 to TRBJ2-2; 7 bases agree with TRBD2. Per the germline V gene, CDR1 is SNHLY and CDR2 is FYNNEI. V lost 4 bases, J lost 6 bases, and 8 bases stayed unmatched. The CDR3 loop spans 15 amino acids. CDR3 loop: CASSGVAGVAGELFF. DNA for the CDR3: TGTGCCAGCAGTGGGGTTGCGGGGGTCGCCGGGGAGCTGTTTTTT.

The J gene is TRBJ2-7, the V gene TRBV6-2 or TRBV6-3; weak D call: TRBD1 (6 bases). The CDR3 consists of 14 residues. CDR1 MNHEY and CDR2 SVGEGT come from the germline V gene. V was clipped by 2 bases and J by 5 bases, with 13 bases between them. The DNA for the CDR3 is TGTGCCAGCAGTTACCCGTACAGGGACAACGAGCAGTACTTC. It encodes CASSYPYRDNEQYF.

The rearrangement links TRBV11-1 to TRBJ1-2; D gene uncertain. CDR1 and CDR2 (germline): SGHAT, FQDESV (reference sequence). The V end lost 4 bases, the J end lost 4 bases, and 7 bases lay between the germline ends. The CDR3 extends over 12 amino acids. The DNA of the CDR3 is TGTGCCAGCAGCTCCCGGGGCTATGGCTACACCTTC. Amino acid sequence: CASSSRGYGYTF.

The V and J genes are TRBV3-1 (or the pseudogene TRBV3-2) and TRBJ2-6, with D possibly being TRBD2 (5 bases). CDR1 is LGHDT, CDR2 YNNKEL, per germline (reference sequence). Trimming removed 0 bases from V and 4 bases from J, with 16 bases in between. The CDR3 extends over 18 amino acids. Written as DNA, the CDR3 is TGTGCCAGCAGCCAAGACGCCCCAGGAGGTCTCGGGGCCAACGTCCTGACTTTC. Translated: CASSQDAPGGLGANVLTF.

The chain uses TRBV20-1 and TRBJ1-2; D is perhaps TRBD1 (6 bases). The germline CDR1 and CDR2 sequences are DFQATT and SNEGSKA (reference sequence). Trimming pared 6 bases from V and 7 bases from J, leaving 12 bases between. The CDR3 runs 11 residues. CDR3 sequence (DNA): TGCAGTGCCACGACAGGTTTTGGCTACACCTTC. Protein sequence: CSATTGFGYTF.